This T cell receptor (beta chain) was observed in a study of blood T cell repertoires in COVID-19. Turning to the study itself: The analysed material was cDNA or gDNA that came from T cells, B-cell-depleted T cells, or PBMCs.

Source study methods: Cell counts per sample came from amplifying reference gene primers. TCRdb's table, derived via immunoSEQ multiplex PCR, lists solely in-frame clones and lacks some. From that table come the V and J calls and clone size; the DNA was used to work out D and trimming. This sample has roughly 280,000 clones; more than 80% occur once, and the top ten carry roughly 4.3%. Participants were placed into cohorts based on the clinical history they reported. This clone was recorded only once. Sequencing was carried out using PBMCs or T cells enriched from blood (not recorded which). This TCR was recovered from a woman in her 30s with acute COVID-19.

The CDR3 DNA reads TGTGCCAGCAGCTTCGCAGGGCCAGGAACCGGGGAGCTGTTTTTT. Its protein is CASSFAGPGTGELFF. The chain links TRBV11-3 to TRBJ2-2; maybe TRBD1 (5 bases). Germline V lookup: CDR1 SGHNT, CDR2 YENEEA. CDR3 size: 15 residues. The ends were cut back, 3 bases at V and 5 bases at J, with 13 bases in the middle.